This entry concerns a single T cell receptor (beta chain). Its antigen is not identified. TCRdb analysed the reads with MiXCR anew, one entry per CDR3 protein. The sample holds hundreds of thousands of distinct CDR3 sequences, less than 35% seen once. The data were obtained in a study of T cell repertoires in cytomegalovirus infection. Broader study findings: HLA-C-restricted CMV-specific TCR beta clonotypes were dominant in the ex vivo response.

Germline V gives CDR1 SEHNR, CDR2 FQNEAQ (reference sequence). CDR3 size: 16 residues. J was trimmed by 2 bases and V by 5 bases; bases with no gene match: 8. V usage is TRBV7-9 and J usage is TRBJ2-1; 8 bases fit TRBD2. The TCR originated in a human donor in good health (CMV status not recorded). Some clones in this sample may be carry-over from other donors' samples. The specimen comprised cultured CD8+ T cells from PBMCs, sampled from culture after CMV antigen stimulation. CDR3 bases: TGTGCCAGCAGCCCGGCCCCGGGGGGGCCCTACAATGAGCAGTTCTTC. This codes for CASSPAPGGPYNEQFF.